This entry features one TCR beta chain sequence. Antigen: not known. The time point: persistent/refractory GD, antithyroid drugs over 5 years with positive TRAb. PBMC-extracted RNA yielded the TCR library. Arm-PCR of CDR3 regions and iRepertoire HTBI primers were used to build TCR beta libraries. TCRdb re-called the multiplex PCR reads with MiXCR, one entry per CDR3 protein. In the table there are about 290,000 distinct CDR3 sequences, 20% to 25% of which are singletons. These data come from a study of regulatory T cells in long-lasting Graves disease. Study-level points and caveats: Patients with persistent disease showed a bias toward TRBV28, TRBJ1-2 and TRBJ2-5. Public clonotype sharing was higher in persistent than newly diagnosed patients. Because few samples were included, accuracy may have been lower.

There are 16 residues in the CDR3. Per germline, CDR1 MNHNS and CDR2 SASEGT. Trimming cost V 4 bases and J 1 base, with 13 bases left between them. The chain carries TRBV6-1 and TRBJ2-2; TRBD2 is a possible D gene (6 bases). This receptor was taken from a female donor with Graves disease. This specimen consisted of peripheral blood mononuclear cells (PBMCs), obtained when the disease was refractory, from a patient treated with antithyroid drugs. CDR3 region: CASSAWGLQNTGELFF. CDR3 sequence (DNA): TGTGCCAGCAGTGCCTGGGGACTCCAGAACACCGGGGAGCTGTTTTTT.